What follows are 24 T cell receptor beta chains derived from one specimen sequenced in a study of blood T cells in healthy people across ages. A J-beta primer mix and a sample-barcoded 5' primer were used in a second PCR of roughly 7 to 12 cycles. TCRdb analysed the 5' RACE reads with MiXCR anew, one entry per CDR3 protein. This sample has hundreds of thousands of distinct CDR3 sequences, with under 55% found just once. The source material was blood. All receptors derive from a man between 60 and 75 years old in good health.

This clonotype was seen more than once but under ten times. The chain has TRBV29-1 and TRBJ2-3, with 15 bases that match TRBD2. The CDR3 sequence is 15 residues long. V lost 6 bases to trimming and J lost 4 bases; unmatched junction nucleotides: 5. Per germline, CDR1 SQVTM and CDR2 ANQGSEA. The CDR3 region has the DNA TGCAGCGTGCCGGGACTAGCGGGGGGATCAGATACGCAGTATTTT. Translating it yields CSVPGLAGGSDTQYF.

This clonotype was counted a few times. This chain connects TRBV6-2 or TRBV6-3 to TRBJ2-4; no clear D gene. Germline CDR1 is MNHEY and CDR2 is SVGEGT. V shed 5 bases and J shed 3 bases, with 8 bases lying between them. This CDR3 has 13 residues. The CDR3 region is CASSGVVKNIQYF. The CDR3 DNA is TGTGCCAGCAGTGGAGTAGTCAAAAACATTCAGTACTTC.

This chain links TRBV5-6 with TRBJ1-1; 7 bases line up with TRBD1. Trimming cost V 4 bases and J 6 bases; bases outside gene matches: 12. The CDR3 is 15 residues long. Germline V gene data show CDR1 as SGHDT and CDR2 as YYEEEE. Written as DNA, the CDR3 is TGTGCCAGCAGCCGGACAGGTCCCACTGGCGCTGAAGCTTTCTTT. Protein: CASSRTGPTGAEAFF.

In this sample, this clonotype turned up a few times. The rearrangement joins TRBV7-2 to TRBJ2-3; 13 bases are a match to TRBD2. V trimming: 3 bases; J trimming: 12 bases; junction bases outside the gene matches: 6. Germline V gene lookup returns CDR1 SGHTA and CDR2 FQGNSA. The CDR3 sequence is 14 residues long. The CDR3 region has the DNA TGTGCCAGCAGCTTCGGACTAGCGGGGGCCTATCAGTATTTT. Protein product: CASSFGLAGAYQYF.

This clonotype was seen more than once but under ten times. This sequence joins TRBV27 and TRBJ2-5; 12 bases are shared with TRBD2. With 6 bases clipped from V and 3 bases from J, the junction kept 5 bases outside the gene matches. The CDR3 loop spans 15 amino acids. Germline lookup yields CDR1 MNHEY and CDR2 SMNVEV (reference sequence). CDR3 DNA sequence: TGTGCCAGCAGCCGAGGACTAGCGGGAAAAGAGACCCAGTACTTC. Its translation: CASSRGLAGKETQYF.

V is TRBV6-1 and J is TRBJ2-3, with D perhaps matching TRBD1 (5 bases). The CDR3 has 15 amino acids. Deletions cut 10 bases from V and 3 bases from J, with 20 bases between. Germline V gives CDR1 MNHNS, CDR2 SASEGT. CDR3 in DNA: TGTGCCACTACATCCGACAGAATTGGGACAGATACGCAGTATTTT. As protein: CATTSDRIGTDTQYF.

A single count supports this clonotype. CDR3 in DNA: TGCGCCAGCAGCTTGTTGGACAGCGGGACCGGGGAGCTGTTTTTT. Its translation: CASSLLDSGTGELFF. The chain carries TRBV5-1 and TRBJ2-2, with D possibly being TRBD1 or TRBD2 (6 bases each). Germline-derived CDR1 and CDR2 are SGHRS and YFSETQ. CDR3 length: 15 amino acids. The V and J ends lost 1 base and 5 bases respectively, with 12 bases between them.

There are a few counts of this clonotype. The chain has TRBV2 and TRBJ1-2, with D maybe TRBD1 (5 bases). Deletions cut 4 bases from V and 1 base from J, with 7 bases between. Germline CDR1 is SNHLY and CDR2 is FYNNEI. The CDR3 loop spans 13 amino acids. CDR3 nucleotide sequence: TGTGCCAGCAGTGGGGACGTTAACTATGGCTACACCTTC. This encodes CASSGDVNYGYTF.

This clonotype was picked up a small number of times. One junction end disagrees with the germline gene, perhaps due to a read error. CDR3 DNA sequence: TGCGCCAGCAACCAAGGGTCAATAGCGGGGGTCTACGAGCAGTACTTC. Encoded protein: CASNQGSIAGVYEQYF. This chain connects TRBV4-3 to TRBJ2-7; 9 bases are shared with TRBD2. The CDR3 runs 16 residues. CDR1 is LGHNA and CDR2 is YSLEER in the germline V gene.

This sequence joins TRBV30 and TRBJ2-1; 13 bases fit TRBD2. Trimming took 4 bases from V and 9 from J; bases not matched to a gene: 12. The CDR3 covers 16 residues. Germline V gives CDR1 GTSNPN, CDR2 SVGIG (reference sequence). The CDR3 coding sequence is TGTGCCTGGATTCTGGGACTAGCGGGGCCCCCCGGTGAGCAGTTCTTC. This gives the protein CAWILGLAGPPGEQFF.

V usage is TRBV6-2 or TRBV6-3 and J usage is TRBJ2-3; TRBD1 agrees at 8 bases. Germline V gene data show CDR1 as MNHEY and CDR2 as SVGEGT. The length of the CDR3 is 17 residues. V trimming: 2 bases; J trimming: 0 bases; junction bases outside the gene matches: 7. In DNA, the CDR3 is TGTGCCAGCAGTTACGGAGGACGACAGGGGAGCACAGATACGCAGTATTTT. Its protein is CASSYGGRQGSTDTQYF.

V gene TRBV7-9 combines with J gene TRBJ1-2; D may be TRBD1 (6 bases). There are 14 residues in the CDR3. The germline V gene has CDR1 SEHNR and CDR2 FQNEAQ (reference sequence). V was trimmed by 4 bases and J by 4 bases, leaving 13 bases between them. CDR3 DNA: TGTGCCAGCAGCTGGACAGACAGACCCTATGGCTACACCTTC. The encoded protein is CASSWTDRPYGYTF.

DNA of the CDR3: TGTGCCAGCTCACCAGAGCGGGGGCTCACAGATACGCAGTATTTT. Translating gives CASSPERGLTDTQYF. The rearrangement joins TRBV18 to TRBJ2-3; 8 positions match TRBD2. Per the germline V gene, CDR1 is KGHSH and CDR2 is LQKENI. The CDR3 is made up of 15 amino acids. V was pared by 2 bases and J by 2 bases, with 3 bases of the junction left unmatched.

This chain connects TRBV25-1 to TRBJ2-5, with D perhaps TRBD2 (5 bases). The ends were cut back, 1 base at V and 4 bases at J, with 7 bases in the middle. The CDR3 has 13 amino acids. Per germline, CDR1 MGHDK and CDR2 SYGVNS. Here the CDR3 DNA reads TGTGCCAGCAGTGAATGGGCGGGAGAGACCCAGTACTTC. This gives the protein CASSEWAGETQYF. Full variable domain (outside the CDR3, taken from reference TRBV25-1 and TRBJ2-5): EADIYQTPRYLVIGTGKKITLECSQTMGHDKMYWYQQDPGMELHLIHYSYGVNSTEKGDLSSESTVSRIRTEHFPLTLESARPSHTSQYLCASSEWAGETQYFGPGTRLLVL.

This clonotype was seen a few times. V and J are TRBV10-3 and TRBJ2-3, with D tentatively TRBD1 (6 bases). Trimming shortened V by 6 bases and J by 2 bases, and 9 bases separated the two germline ends. The CDR3 contains 13 residues. Germline-derived CDR1 and CDR2 are ENHRY and SYGVKD. CDR3 nucleotide sequence: TGTGCCATCAGCCAGGGACACACAGATACGCAGTATTTT. This encodes CAISQGHTDTQYF.

J is TRBJ1-6 and V is TRBV3-1; possibly TRBD1 for D (5 bases). The V end was cut by 1 base, the J end by 6 bases, with 16 bases between. CDR1 and CDR2 (germline): LGHDT, YNNKEL (reference sequence). CDR3 length equals 17 residues. The CDR3 protein is CASSQVVDETVNSPLHF. CDR3 nucleotide sequence: TGTGCCAGCAGCCAAGTTGTCGACGAGACAGTTAATTCACCCCTCCACTTT.

This clonotype was recorded a few times. The chain links TRBV12-3 or TRBV12-4 to TRBJ1-2; 8 nucleotides agree with TRBD1. V shed 6 bases and J 1 base; nucleotides not matched to a gene: 7. CDR3 length equals 15 residues. Here the CDR3 reads CASRPTGGGNYGYTF. CDR3 in DNA: TGTGCCAGCAGACCCACAGGGGGTGGTAACTATGGCTACACCTTC.

The CDR3 spells CASSVTRSSPQGQFF. CDR3 nucleotide sequence: TGTGCCAGCAGTGTGACTAGATCATCTCCTCAGGGGCAGTTCTTC. The chain couples TRBV25-1 to TRBJ2-1, with D possibly TRBD2 on 6 matching bases. The germline gives CDR1 MGHDK, CDR2 SYGVNS. This CDR3 has 15 residues. Deletions cut 4 bases from V and 12 bases from J, with 22 bases between.

The V gene is TRBV28, the J gene TRBJ1-2; D unclear. The germline V and J ends were trimmed by 6 bases and 7 bases, with 15 bases remaining between them. Germline lookup yields CDR1 MDHEN and CDR2 SYDVKM. This CDR3 is 13 amino acids long. CDR3 protein: CASRISGVPGYTF. The CDR3 nucleotides are TGTGCCAGCAGGATCAGCGGTGTTCCTGGCTACACCTTC.

The gene calls are TRBV24-1 and TRBJ2-2, with D perhaps matching TRBD1 (5 bases). The V gene lost 3 bases and the J gene lost 6 bases, with 13 bases spanning the gap. Germline V gene lookup returns CDR1 KGHDR and CDR2 SFDVKD. The length of the CDR3 is 15 residues. CDR3 bases: TGTGCCACCAGTGATCTCTCAGGGTACCCCGGGGAGCTGTTTTTT. Its translation: CATSDLSGYPGELFF.

V is TRBV6-1 and J is TRBJ1-4; D call uncertain. V was shortened by 6 bases and J by 5 bases, with 28 bases between the two germline ends. The CDR3 has 19 residues. The germline V gene has CDR1 MNHNS and CDR2 SASEGT. The CDR3 reads CASSTLPSGNFGRNEKLFF. The CDR3 coding sequence is TGTGCCAGCAGCACCTTGCCGTCGGGGAATTTTGGGAGAAATGAAAAACTGTTTTTT.

The V gene is TRBV7-9, the J gene TRBJ1-3, with a weak D call TRBD1 (5 bases). The V and J ends lost 5 bases and 2 bases respectively, with 19 bases between them. Germline V gene sequence: CDR1 SEHNR, CDR2 FQNEAQ (reference sequence). This CDR3 is 17 amino acids long. CDR3 sequence reads: CASSPQERGTAGNTIYF. CDR3 nucleotide sequence: TGTGCCAGCAGCCCACAGGAGCGAGGGACGGCTGGAAACACCATATATTTT. Full variable domain (remainder filled in from reference TRBV7-9 and TRBJ1-3): DTGVSQNPRHKITKRGQNVTFRCDPISEHNRLYWYRQTLGQGPEFLTYFQNEAQLEKSRLLSDRFSAERPKGSFSTLEIQRTEQGDSAMYLCASSPQERGTAGNTIYFGEGSWLTVV.

The chain combines TRBV7-2 with TRBJ2-5, with D possibly TRBD2 on 5 matching bases. The germline V gene encodes CDR1 SGHTA and CDR2 FQGNSA. V gave up 5 bases and J gave up 2 bases, with 15 bases separating them. The CDR3 runs 15 residues. The CDR3 DNA follows: TGTGCCAGCAGCACCGCTGGGCGGGCACAAGAGACCCAGTACTTC. Translating it yields CASSTAGRAQETQYF.

This clonotype was seen at least ten times. The chain employs TRBV4-2 and TRBJ2-3; maybe TRBD2 (6 bases). The length of the CDR3 is 16 residues. Germline CDR1 LGHNA, CDR2 YNFKEQ. V gave up 1 base and J gave up 0 bases, with 11 bases separating them. The CDR3 nucleotides read TGTGCCAGCAGCCAAGTAGTTGGGACTAGCACAGATACGCAGTATTTT. Translated: CASSQVVGTSTDTQYF.